These 28 T cell receptor beta chains originate from one sample sequenced in a study of blood T cells in healthy people across ages. Combining a sample-barcoded 5' primer with a J-beta primer mix, a second PCR ran for roughly 6 to 12 cycles. TCRdb re-called the 5' RACE reads with MiXCR, one entry per CDR3 protein. The sample shows about 1.7 million distinct CDR3 sequences, about 28% of them seen only once. The material sequenced was blood. All receptors derive from a woman in her twenties or thirties in good health.

This chain uses TRBV18 with TRBJ1-6; D is undetermined. Germline lookup yields CDR1 KGHSH and CDR2 LQKENI. The germline V and J ends were trimmed by 2 bases and 9 bases, with 14 bases remaining between them. The CDR3 is 15 residues long. CDR3 nucleotides: TGTGCCAGCTCACCAGCAGGCATGACCTCTTCACCCCTCCACTTT. It encodes CASSPAGMTSSPLHF.

V is TRBV9 and J is TRBJ2-1, with 10 bases identical to TRBD1. The V and J ends lost 5 bases and 5 bases, in that order; junction bases with no gene match: 7. The CDR3 extends over 15 amino acids. Germline V CDR1 and CDR2: SGDLS, YYNGEE. The CDR3: CASSPRGTGDNEQFF. CDR3 bases: TGTGCCAGCAGTCCCAGGGGGACAGGGGACAATGAGCAGTTCTTC.

Worth noting for this clonotype: A clone one base away is much larger, so this may be a read error. The J gene is TRBJ2-1, the V gene TRBV29-1, with TRBD2 identical over 11 bases. This CDR3 is 14 amino acids long. Per germline, CDR1 SQVTM and CDR2 ANQGSEA. This chain's CDR3 is CGAPGLAAYNEQFF. The CDR3 DNA reads TGCGGCGCCCCGGGACTAGCGGCTTACAATGAGCAGTTCTTC.

The sample holds a few counts of this clonotype. The DNA for the CDR3 is TGTGCCAGCATCCCCGCCCTTGGAGTCAGGGGGTTGGCAGATACGCAGTATTTT. It yields the protein CASIPALGVRGLADTQYF. This sequence joins TRBV6-1 and TRBJ2-3; TRBD1 matches at 7 bases. Trimming at V came to 7 bases and at J to 4 bases, leaving 20 bases not matched to a gene. CDR1 is MNHNS, CDR2 SASEGT, per germline. The CDR3 loop spans 18 amino acids.

This chain connects TRBV27 to TRBJ2-1; TRBD1 agrees at 7 bases. The CDR3 extends over 14 amino acids. The junction had 9 bases not matched to a gene; V was cut back by 5 bases and J by 8 bases. Germline CDR1 is MNHEY and CDR2 is SMNVEV (reference sequence). The CDR3 reads CASSTTGVGYEQFF. CDR3 DNA: TGTGCCAGCAGTACCACAGGGGTCGGCTATGAGCAGTTCTTC.

The rearrangement links TRBV20-1 to TRBJ2-1, with D perhaps assigned TRBD1 or TRBD2 (5 bases each). Germline V gives CDR1 DFQATT, CDR2 SNEGSKA (reference sequence). The CDR3 consists of 17 residues. The ends were cut back, 3 bases at V and 5 bases at J, with 23 bases in the middle. CDR3 in amino acids: CSARSLMGDFFNNEQFF. The CDR3 nucleotides read TGCAGTGCTAGGAGCCTAATGGGGGATTTCTTCAACAATGAGCAGTTCTTC.

Details on this clonotype: No conserved phenylalanine or tryptophan is present at the end of the CDR3, so a read error is the likely explanation. J is TRBJ2-3 and V is TRBV12-3 or TRBV12-4; TRBD2 aligns across 7 bases. This CDR3 region has 14 residues. V lost 6 bases, J lost 4 bases, and 7 bases stayed unmatched. CDR3 region: CASRAGVSADTQYS. CDR3 sequence (DNA): TGTGCCAGCAGGGCGGGAGTGAGTGCAGATACGCAGTATTCT.

DNA of the CDR3: TGTGCCAGCAGCCCCCGGCTAGGCGTCTACGAGCAGTACTTC. This translates into CASSPRLGVYEQYF. V and J are TRBV14 and TRBJ2-7; D is undetermined. This CDR3 is 14 amino acids long. Per germline, CDR1 SGHDN and CDR2 FVKESK. V lost 4 bases and J lost 3, with 13 bases in between.

The J gene is TRBJ2-3, the V gene TRBV12-3 or TRBV12-4; a possible D gene is TRBD2 (6 bases). The V and J ends lost 7 bases and 6 bases respectively, with 17 bases between them. This CDR3 region has 14 residues. The CDR3 coding sequence is TGTGCCAGCAATCCGGGACTCCCCGTGGATACGCAGTATTTT. This sequence encodes CASNPGLPVDTQYF.

The DNA for the CDR3 is TGTGCCATCAAAGGGAGACTAGCGGGGCAAGAGACCCAGTACTTC. Its protein product is CAIKGRLAGQETQYF. This sequence joins TRBV10-3 and TRBJ2-5, with 11 nucleotides matching TRBD2. The CDR3 is made up of 15 amino acids. V trimming: 7 bases; J trimming: 2 bases; junction bases outside the gene matches: 6. Germline assignment: CDR1 ENHRY and CDR2 SYGVKD.

There are many counts of this clonotype. The chain is built from TRBV29-1 and TRBJ1-2, with 9 bases lining up with TRBD1. CDR1 and CDR2 (germline): SQVTM, ANQGSEA. The CDR3 spans 12 residues. V lost 8 bases to trimming and J lost 8 bases; unmatched junction nucleotides: 9. This chain's CDR3 is CSTGGQGSGYTF. Here the CDR3 DNA reads TGCAGCACAGGGGGACAGGGCAGCGGCTACACCTTC. Combining the CDR3 with reference TRBV29-1 and TRBJ1-2 gives the whole variable domain SAVISQKPSRDICQRGTSLTIQCQVDSQVTMMFWYRQQPGQSLTLIATANQGSEATYESGFVIDKFPISRPNLTFSTLTVSNMSPEDSSIYLCSTGGQGSGYTFGSGTRLTVV.

This clonotype was found a few times. V and J are TRBV20-1 and TRBJ1-1, with TRBD1 matching over 7 bases. The germline V gene has CDR1 DFQATT and CDR2 SNEGSKA (reference sequence). The J segment lost 7 bases and the V segment lost 0 bases, leaving 5 bases of the junction unmatched. This CDR3 has 13 residues. Here the CDR3 reads CSARDTGEDEAFF. CDR3 bases: TGCAGTGCTAGAGATACAGGGGAGGATGAAGCTTTCTTT.

This CDR3 reads CSARNPVVREHPDTQYF. DNA of the CDR3: TGCAGTGCTAGAAACCCGGTGGTGCGGGAGCACCCAGATACGCAGTATTTT. The genes are TRBV20-1 and TRBJ2-3; TRBD2 matches 7 bases. In germline, CDR1 is DFQATT, CDR2 SNEGSKA (reference sequence). The CDR3 is 17 residues long. After removal of 2 bases from V and 4 bases from J, the junction contained 15 bases not matched to a gene.

V and J are TRBV2 and TRBJ1-1, with D maybe TRBD1 (5 bases). This CDR3 contains 11 residues. Germline values: CDR1 SNHLY, CDR2 FYNNEI. V dropped 7 bases and J dropped 11 bases, with 14 bases sitting between them. This CDR3 reads CASMRTSSAFF. CDR3 coding DNA: TGTGCCAGCATGAGGACAAGTAGCGCTTTCTTT.

Only a few counts were recorded for this clonotype. This chain connects TRBV4-3 to TRBJ1-1, with 11 positions matching TRBD1. V gave up 5 bases and J gave up 7 bases; unmatched junction bases: 6. The germline CDR1 and CDR2 sequences are LGHNA and YSLEER. The CDR3 length is 14 residues. In DNA form, the CDR3 reads TGCGCCAGCAGCAGGACAGGGGGCCGGGGTGAAGCTTTCTTT. It is translated as CASSRTGGRGEAFF.

The CDR3 DNA sequence: TGTGCCAGCAGCCAATTTCAGGGGGCCACTTACGAGCAGTACTTC. Translation: CASSQFQGATYEQYF. V is TRBV7-2 and J is TRBJ2-7, with 8 positions matching TRBD1. Germline CDR1 and CDR2: SGHTA and FQGNSA. There are 15 residues in the CDR3. Losses at the gene ends were 5 bases for V and 4 bases for J; bases not matched to a gene: 10.

Comment on this clonotype: Being one base from a much bigger clone, this may be a read error. The CDR3 DNA sequence: TGTGCCAGCAGGTACGGGGTTACTAACTATGGCTACACCTTC. Protein: CASRYGVTNYGYTF. This rearrangement joins TRBV6-5 to TRBJ1-2; D call uncertain. Germline CDR1 and CDR2: MNHEY and SVGAGI. V lost 6 bases and J 0 bases, leaving 11 bases between the germline ends. This CDR3 has 14 residues.

This clonotype was observed many times. The junction does not match germline at one end; this may be a read error. This chain joins TRBV10-3 and TRBJ2-5; 10 bases line up with TRBD2. Germline V gene lookup returns CDR1 ENHRY and CDR2 SYGVKD. The CDR3 extends over 14 amino acids. The CDR3 sequence: CATSTRLAGEEQYF. The CDR3 DNA reads TGTGCCACCAGTACCCGACTAGCGGGTGAGGAGCAGTACTTC.

The chain joins TRBV7-2 to TRBJ2-1; the match to TRBD2 covers 11 bases. The J call may be incorrect, as the DNA end agrees better with TRBJ2-7. This CDR3 region has 14 residues. Germline V gene data show CDR1 as SGHTA and CDR2 as FQGNSA. CDR3 protein: CASSPLAGDNEQYF. The CDR3 DNA sequence: TGTGCCAGCAGCCCACTAGCGGGAGACAATGAGCAGTACTTC.

Only a few counts were recorded for this clonotype. V and J are TRBV7-8 and TRBJ1-4; 7 bases map to TRBD1. Germline V gene data show CDR1 as SGHVS and CDR2 as FQNEAQ. The junction had 5 bases not matched to a gene; V was cut back by 5 bases and J by 2 bases. The CDR3 extends over 15 amino acids. CDR3 DNA: TGTGCCAGCAGCACCAAGGGGGCGACTAATGAAAAACTGTTTTTT. It codes for CASSTKGATNEKLFF.

Concerning this clonotype itself: A much larger clonotype is one base distant, so this may be a read error. This chain links TRBV7-6 with TRBJ2-7, with 8 bases lining up with TRBD1. The CDR3 runs to 15 residues. Per the germline V gene, CDR1 is SGHVS and CDR2 is FNYEAQ. V lost 1 base and J lost 3; bases outside the gene matches: 5. This chain's CDR3 is CASSLEQGVIYEQYF. DNA for the CDR3: TGTGCCAGCAGCTTAGAACAGGGGGTCATCTACGAGCAGTACTTC.

In its sample, this clonotype was seen a few times. The chain couples TRBV5-1 to TRBJ2-5, with TRBD1 as a possible D gene (6 bases). V was clipped by 2 bases and J by 5 bases, with 13 bases between them. Germline CDR1 reads SGHRS; CDR2 reads YFSETQ. The CDR3 sequence is 14 residues long. The CDR3 reads CASSFARQEETQYF. The CDR3 bases are TGCGCCAGCAGCTTCGCACGACAGGAGGAGACCCAGTACTTC.

This chain uses TRBV9 with TRBJ1-2, with TRBD1 matching over 8 bases. Per germline, CDR1 SGDLS and CDR2 YYNGEE. The length of the CDR3 is 14 residues. After removal of 3 bases from V and 8 bases from J, the junction contained 9 bases not matched to a gene. This CDR3 is CASSGQGNGGGYTF. CDR3 coding DNA: TGTGCCAGCAGCGGACAGGGGAATGGCGGCGGCTACACCTTC.

To note about this clonotype: The junction and the germline gene differ at one end; a read error may be behind it. The chain links TRBV11-2 to TRBJ2-3, with a tentative D call TRBD1 (6 bases). This CDR3 has 17 amino acids. CDR1 and CDR2 from the germline V gene are SGHAT and FQNNGV. The CDR3 sequence: CASSLRGGRGVTDRQYF. CDR3 DNA: TGTGCCAGCAGCTTAAGGGGTGGCAGGGGAGTCACAGATAGGCAGTATTTT.

The chain couples TRBV13 to TRBJ2-1; TRBD2 aligns across 8 bases. Germline lookup yields CDR1 PRHDT and CDR2 FYEKMQ (reference sequence). CDR3 length: 15 residues. J lost 0 bases, V lost 7 bases, and 5 bases had no gene match. CDR3 sequence reads: CASNSGGFSYNEQFF. CDR3 nucleotides: TGTGCCAGCAACAGCGGGGGCTTCTCCTACAATGAGCAGTTCTTC.

The sample holds many counts of this clonotype. The J gene is TRBJ2-7, the V gene TRBV20-1, with 8 bases that match TRBD1. The junction had 5 bases not matched to a gene; V was cut back by 7 bases and J by 0 bases. The V gene's germline CDR1 is DFQATT and CDR2 SNEGSKA (reference sequence). The CDR3 has 13 residues. The CDR3 region has the DNA TGCAGTGTTGACGACAGGGGCTCCTACGAGCAGTACTTC. Protein: CSVDDRGSYEQYF.

As concerns this clonotype: A much larger clone lies a single base off, so this may be a read error. The chain uses TRBV6-2 or TRBV6-3 and TRBJ2-1; D is ambiguous. Trimming cost V 5 bases and J 2 bases, with 7 bases left between them. Germline loops: CDR1 MNHEY, CDR2 SVGEGT. The CDR3 loop spans 13 amino acids. The CDR3 here is CASSQDAYNEQFF. CDR3 in DNA: TGTGCCAGCAGTCAGGACGCCTACAATGAGCAGTTCTTC.

This clonotype has only a few counts. The V gene is TRBV5-1, the J gene TRBJ2-1; unclear D gene. This CDR3 spans 16 amino acids. Trimming shortened V by 2 bases and J by 0 bases, and 12 bases separated the two germline ends. Germline V lookup: CDR1 SGHRS, CDR2 YFSETQ. CDR3 bases: TGCGCCAGCAGCTTAAGCAGCGCCTACTCCTACAATGAGCAGTTCTTC. This codes for CASSLSSAYSYNEQFF.